Listed here is a single T cell receptor (beta chain). Its antigen remains unknown. Some clones are missing from TCRdb's copy, which holds only in-frame ones; the method was immunoSEQ multiplex PCR. The top ten clones hold around 7.9% of a sample with approximately 47,000 clones, approximately 78% of them seen once. Blood draws occurred at baseline, cycle 4 day 1, and cycle 7 day 1. The data were obtained in a study of OX40 agonist ivuxolimab in advanced cancers. Whole-study context: Therapy given before enrollment (anti-PD-1, anti-PD-L1 or anti-CTLA-4) was allowed, and 40% to 45% had some.

Regarding the study as a whole: Some of the nonresponding patients also showed low levels of normalized T-cell clonal expansion.

CDR1 and CDR2 (germline): SEHNR, FQNEAQ (reference sequence). The V gene lost 4 bases and the J gene lost 3 bases, with 3 bases spanning the gap. This CDR3 comprises 12 residues. This sequence joins TRBV7-9 and TRBJ2-2; D unclear. The sequencing used CD4+ or CD8+ T cells sorted from blood, collected in a trial of the OX40 agonist ivuxolimab. This receptor was identified in an adult with an advanced solid tumor such as melanoma, head and neck, liver or kidney cancer. The CDR3 spells CASSSYTGELFF. In DNA form, the CDR3 reads TGTGCCAGCAGCTCGTACACCGGGGAGCTGTTTTTT.